This T cell receptor (beta chain) comes out of a study of CD4 and CD8 cells across lung adenocarcinoma regions. TCRdb reprocessed the PCR reads via MiXCR and lists one record per CDR3 protein. This sample yields 20,000 to 30,000 distinct CDR3 sequences, of which less than 60% are seen a single time; approximately 48% belongs to the top ten. Trimming took 9 bases from V and 13 from J, leaving 22 bases between them. CDR1 is MNHNS and CDR2 is SASEGT in the germline V gene. CDR3 size: 13 residues. J is TRBJ2-4 and V is TRBV6-1; D gene uncertain. This TCR came from a male donor with lung adenocarcinoma. The CD4 and CD8 labels of this study may be unreliable. Sequencing was done on a sample of CD8+ T cells from the center of a lung tumor. The CDR3 DNA reads as TGTGCCAGGGGGTTGAGAGCCAAAAATATGCAGTACTTC. Encoded protein: CARGLRAKNMQYF.